These T cell receptor beta chains were read from a single sample in a study of T cell responses to AZD1222 COVID-19 vaccine. The method was immunoSEQ multiplex PCR; TCRdb's version includes in-frame clones alone and lacks a portion of them. The data contain some 170,000 clones, 91% of them singletons. Here the sequenced sample was peripheral blood, taken 28 days after the second AZD1222 dose. These TCRs come from an adult who received the AZD1222 COVID-19 vaccine. The CDR3 runs from the conserved cysteine through the conserved F or W. The order of the fields is D gene, V gene, J gene, clone size, CDR3 protein, CDR3 DNA. The D gene is left open where the match is weak. Not all rows give a size; the values are once, few, many and, for expanded clones, a class.

-	TRBV18	TRBJ2-7	-	CASSPGQTQISYEQYF	TGTGCCAGCTCGCCTGGACAGACTCAAATATCATACGAGCAGTACTTC
TRBD1	TRBV5-8	TRBJ2-7	-	CASSGQGILYGEQYF	TGTGCCAGCTCGGGACAGGGGATACTATATGGCGAGCAGTACTTC
-	TRBV2	TRBJ2-1	-	CASSVGSIHEQFF	TGTGCCAGCAGTGTCGGGAGTATACATGAGCAGTTCTTC
-	TRBV7-2	TRBJ2-1	-	CASSLSTNEQFF	TGTGCCAGCAGCCTTTCTACTAATGAGCAGTTCTTC
TRBD1	TRBV29-1	TRBJ1-1	few	CSVSTGAKTEAFF	TGCAGCGTTTCGACAGGGGCGAAGACTGAAGCTTTCTTT
-	TRBV28	TRBJ1-2	-	CASSLSNWGNYGYTF	TGTGCCAGCAGTTTATCGAATTGGGGTAACTATGGCTACACCTTC
-	TRBV18	TRBJ1-5	-	CASSPMADNQPQHF	TGTGCCAGCTCACCAATGGCAGACAATCAGCCCCAGCATTTT
TRBD1	TRBV15	TRBJ2-7	-	CATSRGTGGGSYEQYF	TGTGCCACCAGCAGAGGCACAGGGGGAGGTTCGTACGAGCAGTACTTC
-	TRBV19	TRBJ1-6	-	CASSNAGTRALHF	TGTGCCAGTAGTAACGCTGGTACGAGGGCCCTCCACTTT
-	TRBV7-2	TRBJ2-7	-	CASSFFRDTYEQYF	TGTGCCAGCAGCTTTTTCAGGGATACTTACGAGCAGTACTTC
-	TRBV18	TRBJ2-6	once	CASSPAGANVLTF	TGTGCCAGCTCACCAGCCGGGGCCAACGTCCTGACTTTC
-	TRBV25-1	TRBJ1-1	-	CASSEWTRPTEAFF	TGTGCCAGCAGTGAATGGACGCGGCCCACTGAAGCTTTCTTT
TRBD2	TRBV5-1	TRBJ2-5	-	CASSSLPGGEETQYF	TGCGCCAGCAGCTCGCTACCTGGGGGGGAGGAGACCCAGTACTTC
TRBD1	TRBV10-2	TRBJ2-3	-	CASRNGQGVTDTQYF	TGCGCCAGCAGGAATGGACAGGGGGTCACAGATACGCAGTATTTT
-	TRBV12-3/TRBV12-4	TRBJ2-1	-	CASSLRQYNEQFF	TGTGCCAGCAGTTTAAGGCAGTACAATGAGCAGTTCTTC
-	TRBV5-6	TRBJ1-6	-	CASSSREADSPLHF	TGTGCCAGCAGCTCCAGGGAGGCTGACTCACCCCTCCACTTT
-	TRBV10-3	TRBJ1-2	-	CAIKGDLVYGYTF	TGTGCCATCAAAGGAGATCTGGTCTATGGCTACACCTTC
-	TRBV12-5	TRBJ2-5	-	CASGLVTEVETQYF	TGTGCTAGTGGTTTGGTAACGGAAGTAGAGACCCAGTACTTC
TRBD1	TRBV15	TRBJ2-6	-	CATSKQGTGANVLTF	TGTGCCACCAGCAAACAGGGGACTGGGGCCAACGTCCTGACTTTC
TRBD1	TRBV5-6	TRBJ2-2	-	CASSHGQGASTGELFF	TGTGCCAGCAGCCACGGACAGGGGGCTTCCACCGGGGAGCTGTTTTTT
-	TRBV27	TRBJ1-5	few	CASSFQGPGNQPQHF	TGTGCCAGCAGTTTTCAGGGGCCCGGCAATCAGCCCCAGCATTTT
-	TRBV27	TRBJ2-1	-	CASSKDEYNEQFF	TGTGCCAGCAGTAAAGACGAGTACAATGAGCAGTTCTTC
TRBD2	TRBV9	TRBJ2-3	once	CASSVDPLAGSSTDTQYF	TGTGCCAGCAGCGTAGATCCCCTAGCGGGGAGTAGCACAGATACGCAGTATTTT
-	TRBV9	TRBJ1-3	-	CASSVDRESVPTIYF	TGTGCCAGCAGCGTAGATCGGGAGTCGGTGCCCACCATATATTTT
TRBD1	TRBV27	TRBJ1-2	-	CASSLRGQQYYGYTF	TGTGCCAGCAGTTTAAGGGGACAGCAATACTATGGCTACACCTTC
-	TRBV7-9	TRBJ2-7	-	CASSPGVGTYSYEQYF	TGTGCCAGCAGCCCAGGGGTAGGGACTTACTCCTACGAGCAGTACTTC
TRBD2	TRBV6-6	TRBJ2-1	-	CASNRGAGVGYEQFF	TGTGCCAGCAACCGAGGAGCGGGAGTGGGGTATGAGCAGTTCTTC
TRBD1	TRBV7-9	TRBJ1-6	-	CASGLGTGVNSPLHF	TGTGCCAGCGGCCTAGGGACAGGGGTTAATTCACCCCTCCACTTT
-	TRBV19	TRBJ2-2	-	CASSRQPTGELFF	TGTGCCAGTAGTAGACAGCCTACCGGGGAGCTGTTTTTT
-	TRBV7-2	TRBJ1-3	-	CASSLGDTSGNTIYF	TGTGCCAGCAGCTTAGGGGACACCTCTGGAAACACCATATATTTT
-	TRBV7-3	TRBJ2-7	once	CASSVPGHQTYEQYF	TGTGCCAGCAGCGTTCCGGGACACCAAACGTACGAGCAGTACTTC
-	TRBV7-6	TRBJ1-5	-	CASSLGPDQPQHF	TGTGCCAGCAGCTTGGGACCCGATCAGCCCCAGCATTTT
TRBD1	TRBV6-5	TRBJ1-2	-	CASSYDRGGYTF	TGTGCCAGCAGTTATGACAGGGGTGGCTACACCTTC
TRBD1	TRBV5-1	TRBJ2-4	-	CASSLGGTEKNIQYF	TGCGCCAGCAGCTTGGGAGGGACAGAAAAAAACATTCAGTACTTC
-	TRBV18	TRBJ2-7	-	CASSPPGPSYEQYF	TGTGCCAGCTCACCGCCGGGACCCTCCTACGAGCAGTACTTC
-	TRBV19	TRBJ1-2	-	CASSFGFNYGYTF	TGTGCCAGTAGTTTCGGCTTTAACTATGGCTACACCTTC
-	TRBV19	TRBJ1-2	-	CASSIEAGVPLYGYTF	TGTGCCAGTAGTATAGAGGCAGGGGTCCCCCTCTATGGCTACACCTTC